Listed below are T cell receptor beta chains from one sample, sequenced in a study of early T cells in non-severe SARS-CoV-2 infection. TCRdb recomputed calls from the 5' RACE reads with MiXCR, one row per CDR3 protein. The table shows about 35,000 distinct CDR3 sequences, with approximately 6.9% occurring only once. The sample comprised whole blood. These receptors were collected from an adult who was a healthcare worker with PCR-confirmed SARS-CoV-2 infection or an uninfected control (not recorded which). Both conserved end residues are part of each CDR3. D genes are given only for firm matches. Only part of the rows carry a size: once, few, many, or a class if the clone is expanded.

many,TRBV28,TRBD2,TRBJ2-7,TGTGCCAGCAGTACCGGGACTAGCGGGGGCTACGAGCAGTACTTC,CASSTGTSGGYEQYF
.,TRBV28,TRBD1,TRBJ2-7,TGTGCCAGCAGTTTATATAGACAGGGGGCGCTGGGGTACGAGCAGTACTTC,CASSLYRQGALGYEQYF
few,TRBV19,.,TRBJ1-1,TGTGCCAGTAGTACCCGAAAGAAGATTAACACTGAAGCTTTCTTT,CASSTRKKINTEAFF
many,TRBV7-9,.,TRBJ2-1,TGTGCCAGCAGCTTAGGGAATGAGCAGTTCTTC,CASSLGNEQFF
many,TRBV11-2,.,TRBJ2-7,TGTGCCAGCAGCTTAGGGATTCCGCCTTGGGAGCAGTACTTC,CASSLGIPPWEQYF
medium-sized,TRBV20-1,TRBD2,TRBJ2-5,TGCAGTGCCAGAGTACCGCGGGAGATTCAGACCCAGTACTTC,CSARVPREIQTQYF
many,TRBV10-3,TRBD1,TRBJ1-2,TGTGCCATCAGTGAAACAGGGGGCTATGGCTACACCTTC,CAISETGGYGYTF
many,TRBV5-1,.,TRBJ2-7,TGCGCCAGCAGCCGGGACGGGGTCTACGAGCAGTACTTC,CASSRDGVYEQYF
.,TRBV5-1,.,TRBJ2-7,TGCGCCAGCAGCTTGGAAGGTCACTACTCCTACGAGCAGTACTTC,CASSLEGHYSYEQYF
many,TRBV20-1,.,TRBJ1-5,TGCAGTGCTAGAGATACGAAGGGACTTAGCAATCAGCCCCAGCATTTT,CSARDTKGLSNQPQHF
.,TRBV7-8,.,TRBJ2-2,TGTGCCAGCAGCCCCCGGGCGGGGAACACCGGGGAGCTGTTTTTT,CASSPRAGNTGELFF
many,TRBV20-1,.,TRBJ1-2,TGCAGTGCTAGAGCCTTCGGGGGGCTGAACTATGGCTACACCTTC,CSARAFGGLNYGYTF
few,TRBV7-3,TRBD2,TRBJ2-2,TGTGCCAGCAGCTTAAATAGCGGGAGAGCGAGCGGGGAGCTGTTTTTT,CASSLNSGRASGELFF
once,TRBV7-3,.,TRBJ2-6,TGTGCCAGCAGCCATAGTACACACTCTGGGGCCAACGTCCTGACTTTC,CASSHSTHSGANVLTF
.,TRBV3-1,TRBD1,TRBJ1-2,TGTGCCAGCAGCCACCAGGGGGATGGCTACACCTTC,CASSHQGDGYTF
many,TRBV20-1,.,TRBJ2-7,TGCAGTGCTAGAGGTAGACTTCGGAAGGACGAGCAGTACTTC,CSARGRLRKDEQYF
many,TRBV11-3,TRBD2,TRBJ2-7,TGTGCCAGCAGCCCAAGAGCGGGAGCCGCCTACGAGCAGTACTTC,CASSPRAGAAYEQYF
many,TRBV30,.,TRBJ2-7,TGTGCCTGGAGTGTATCTTACTACGAGCAGTACTTC,CAWSVSYYEQYF
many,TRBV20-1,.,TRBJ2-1,TGCAGTGCTAGGGTGGTCTCCAGCTCCTACAATGAGCAGTTCTTC,CSARVVSSSYNEQFF
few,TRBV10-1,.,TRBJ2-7,TGCGCCCGCGGGGCACTGGCCTACGAGCAGTACTTC,CARGALAYEQYF
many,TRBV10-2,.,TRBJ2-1,TGCGCCAGCATGAGGACTAGGGGGGTCCCCTACAATGAGCAGTTCTTC,CASMRTRGVPYNEQFF
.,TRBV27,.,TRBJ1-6,TGTGCCAGCAGTTTCGGACGGGGACCGTATAATTCACCCCTCCACTTT,CASSFGRGPYNSPLHF
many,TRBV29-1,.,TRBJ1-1,TGCAGCGTGTCAGTCGGCACTGAAGCTTTCTTT,CSVSVGTEAFF
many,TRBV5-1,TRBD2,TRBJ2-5,TGCGCCAGCAGTCACTATCGCCGGGACGGGAGGGAGACCCAGTACTTC,CASSHYRRDGRETQYF
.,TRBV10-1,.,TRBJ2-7,TGCGCCAGCAGTGAGTCGACAAGTTTCCTCTACGAGCAGTACTTC,CASSESTSFLYEQYF
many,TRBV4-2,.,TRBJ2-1,TGTGCCAGCAGCCAACCACCGAGGTCCGGTGAGCAGTTCTTC,CASSQPPRSGEQFF
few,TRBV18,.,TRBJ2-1,TGTGCCAGCTCACCGCGACTAGTTCCCTACAATGAGCAGTTCTTC,CASSPRLVPYNEQFF
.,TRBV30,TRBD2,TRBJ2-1,TGTGCCTGGATGGGGGGACTAGCGGGAGGGCCTGACAATGAGCAGTTCTTC,CAWMGGLAGGPDNEQFF
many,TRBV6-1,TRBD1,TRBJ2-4,TGTGCCAGCAGCCGACAGGGATTAGAAGCCAAAAACATTCAGTACTTC,CASSRQGLEAKNIQYF
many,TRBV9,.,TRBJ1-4,TGTGCCAGCAGCGTAGACGGAGGAGATAATGAAAAACTGTTTTTT,CASSVDGGDNEKLFF
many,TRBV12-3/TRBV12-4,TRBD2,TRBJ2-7,TGTGCCAGCAGTTTAGCGGGACTAGCGGGTTACGAGCAGTACTTC,CASSLAGLAGYEQYF
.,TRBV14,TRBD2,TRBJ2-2,TGTGCCAGCAGCCAAGCGGCGGGGGTCCACACCGGGGAGCTGTTTTTT,CASSQAAGVHTGELFF
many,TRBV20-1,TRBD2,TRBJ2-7,TGCAGTGCTAGCGATTATCGACTAGCGCTCTCCTACGAGCAGTACTTC,CSASDYRLALSYEQYF
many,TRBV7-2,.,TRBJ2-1,TGTGCCAGCAGCTTAGTGGCGGCTAGCAATGAGCAGTTCTTC,CASSLVAASNEQFF
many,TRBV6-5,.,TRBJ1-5,TGTGCCAGCAGTCGATCCCCAGAGAATCAGCCCCAGCATTTT,CASSRSPENQPQHF
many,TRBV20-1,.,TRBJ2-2,TGCAGTGCTAGCGGGACGGCCGGGGAGCTGTTTTTT,CSASGTAGELFF
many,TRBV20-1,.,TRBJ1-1,TGCAGTGCGTACAGGGACGTGCGGGAGTACACTGAAGCTTTCTTT,CSAYRDVREYTEAFF
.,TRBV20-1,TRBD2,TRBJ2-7,TGCAGTGCTAGCGGGAGGGATTACGAGCAGTACTTC,CSASGRDYEQYF
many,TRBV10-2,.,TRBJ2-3,TGCGCCGGGGGGGCGGGAGCGGATACGCAGTATTTT,CAGGAGADTQYF
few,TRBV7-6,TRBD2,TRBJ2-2,TGTGCCAGCAGCTTACGGCGACTAGCGGGAGGATCGAACACCGGGGAGCTGTTTTTT,CASSLRRLAGGSNTGELFF
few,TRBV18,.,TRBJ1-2,TGTGCCAGCTCACCATCGGGGGCTTACTATGGCTACACCTTC,CASSPSGAYYGYTF
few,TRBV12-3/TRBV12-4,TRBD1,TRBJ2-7,TGTGCCAGCAGTTTCAGGGGACAGGGTTTAACCTACGAGCAGTACTTC,CASSFRGQGLTYEQYF
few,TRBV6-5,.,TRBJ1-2,TGTGCCAGCAGTTCGGGGAACTATGGCTACACCTTC,CASSSGNYGYTF
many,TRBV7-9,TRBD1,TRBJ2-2,TGTGCCAGCAGGCCCGGGACAGGGTATCGCGGGGAGCTGTTTTTT,CASRPGTGYRGELFF
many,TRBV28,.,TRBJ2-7,TGTGCCAGCAGTATACGGGGGGCCTCCTACGAGCAGTACTTC,CASSIRGASYEQYF
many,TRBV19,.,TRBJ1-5,TGTGCCACGACAGGCGTAAAAACCCTGAATCAGCCCCAGCATTTT,CATTGVKTLNQPQHF
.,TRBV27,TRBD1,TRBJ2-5,TGTGCCAGCAGTTTCCTAGACAGGGCGGAGACCCAGTACTTC,CASSFLDRAETQYF
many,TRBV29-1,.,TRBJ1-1,TGCAGCGTTGAAGAGGCAGCCCTGAACACTGAAGCTTTCTTT,CSVEEAALNTEAFF
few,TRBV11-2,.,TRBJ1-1,TGTGCCAGCAGCTTTCATTGGGGTCCCATGAACACTGAAGCTTTCTTT,CASSFHWGPMNTEAFF
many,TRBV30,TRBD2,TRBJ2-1,TGTGCCTGGAGTGTACAATCAGATAGCGGGAGGGCCTCCTTC,CAWSVQSDSGRASF
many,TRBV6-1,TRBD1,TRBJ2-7,TGTGCCAGCAGTGACAATGGACAGGGCCTCTACGAGCAGTACTTC,CASSDNGQGLYEQYF
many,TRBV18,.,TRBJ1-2,TGTGCCAGCTCACCAAGGAGAGTAGCTAACTATGGCTACACCTTC,CASSPRRVANYGYTF
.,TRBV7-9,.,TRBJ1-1,TGTGCCAGCAGCTTGTTCGATCGGGAAGCTTTCTTT,CASSLFDREAFF